This T cell receptor (beta chain) was identified during a study of blood T cell repertoires in COVID-19. Study-level information: From the United States, Italy and Spain came samples of acute and convalescent COVID-19. PBMCs, B-cell-depleted T cells, or T cells provided the cDNA or gDNA that made up the material.

Clinical history as reported by participants underpinned cohort assignment. In the original analysis: Amplification of reference gene primers provided the estimated nucleated cell counts. Sequencing was performed with immunoSEQ multiplex PCR; in TCRdb, only in-frame clones are kept and a portion is missing. V and J calls and clone size come straight from that table; D and trimming were deduced from the DNA. The sample holds 150,000 to 200,000 clones, more than 75% seen once. CDR3 length: 13 amino acids. The ends were cut back, 6 bases at V and 2 bases at J, with 8 bases in the middle. Per the germline V gene, CDR1 is MNHEY and CDR2 is SVGAGI.

Sequencing was done on a sample of PBMCs or T cells enriched from blood (not recorded which). The sequence was collected from a woman aged 45 to 65 who had recovered from COVID-19. The chain recombines TRBV6-5 with TRBJ1-5; no firm D call. CDR3: CASRESGNQPQHF. As DNA, the CDR3 is TGTGCCAGCAGGGAGTCGGGCAATCAGCCCCAGCATTTT.